This T cell receptor beta chain was retrieved from a study of T cell changes during pregnancy in multiple sclerosis. The protocol was immunoSEQ multiplex PCR, while the TCRdb copy is restricted to in-frame clones and leaves out a portion. The sample has over 55,000 clones; roughly nine tenths are singletons. Losses at the gene ends were 6 bases for V and 5 bases for J; bases not matched to a gene: 6. The CDR3 contains 15 residues. Germline V gives CDR1 MNHEY, CDR2 SVGAGI. This TCR came from a female donor in good health, enrolled as a control in a pregnancy study. V gene TRBV6-5 combines with J gene TRBJ2-5; 13 nucleotides line up with TRBD2. Specimen: peripheral blood, collected after pregnancy. Here the CDR3 reads CASRRTSGSRETQYF. CDR3 DNA sequence: TGTGCCAGCAGGAGGACTAGCGGGAGTCGGGAGACCCAGTACTTC.